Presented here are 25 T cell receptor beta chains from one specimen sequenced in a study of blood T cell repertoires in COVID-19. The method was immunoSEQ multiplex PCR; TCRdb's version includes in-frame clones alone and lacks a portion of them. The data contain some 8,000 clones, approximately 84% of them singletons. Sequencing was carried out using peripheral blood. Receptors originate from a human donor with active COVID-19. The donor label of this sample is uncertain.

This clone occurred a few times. CDR3 amino acids: CASSLVGLAGYDTQYF. CDR3 bases: TGTGCCAGCAGCTTAGTAGGACTAGCGGGATACGATACGCAGTATTTT. The V gene is TRBV11-2, the J gene TRBJ2-3, with TRBD2 matching over 12 bases. The germline CDR1 and CDR2 sequences are SGHAT and FQNNGV. V gave up 1 base and J gave up 6 bases; unmatched junction bases: 5. The length of the CDR3 is 16 residues.

The CDR3 region has the DNA TGTGCCAGCAGCCAAGAAGGGGGCGGACTAGCTCAAATCCACGGAGATACGCAGTATTTT. This gives the protein CASSQEGGGLAQIHGDTQYF. The chain combines TRBV3-1 (or the pseudogene TRBV3-2) with TRBJ2-3; tentative D call: TRBD2 (8 bases). The V and J ends lost 0 bases and 5 bases respectively, with 27 bases between them. Germline values: CDR1 LGHDT, CDR2 YNNKEL (reference sequence). The CDR3 is made up of 20 amino acids.

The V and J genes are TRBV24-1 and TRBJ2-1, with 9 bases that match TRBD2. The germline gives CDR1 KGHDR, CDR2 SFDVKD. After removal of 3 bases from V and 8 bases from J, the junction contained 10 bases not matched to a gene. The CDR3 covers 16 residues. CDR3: CATSDPGTSKIDEQFF. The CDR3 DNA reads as TGTGCCACCAGTGATCCCGGGACTAGCAAGATCGATGAGCAGTTCTTC.

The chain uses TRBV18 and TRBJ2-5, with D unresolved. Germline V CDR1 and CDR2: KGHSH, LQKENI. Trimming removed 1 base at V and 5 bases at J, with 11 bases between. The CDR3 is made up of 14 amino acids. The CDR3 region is CASSPQNSMETQYF. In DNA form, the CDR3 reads TGTGCCAGCTCACCACAAAACAGCATGGAGACCCAGTACTTC.

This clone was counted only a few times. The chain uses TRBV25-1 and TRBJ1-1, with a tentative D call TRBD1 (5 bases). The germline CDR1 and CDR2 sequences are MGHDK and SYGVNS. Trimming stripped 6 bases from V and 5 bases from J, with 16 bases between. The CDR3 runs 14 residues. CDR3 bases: TGTGCCAGCAGCATCCCTGGCAGGGATACTGAAGCTTTCTTT. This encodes CASSIPGRDTEAFF.

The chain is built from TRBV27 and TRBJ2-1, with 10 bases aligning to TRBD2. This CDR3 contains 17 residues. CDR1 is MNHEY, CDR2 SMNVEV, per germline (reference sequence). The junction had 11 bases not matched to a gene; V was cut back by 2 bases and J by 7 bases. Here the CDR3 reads CASSLPSGRGTRNEQFF. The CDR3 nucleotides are TGTGCCAGCAGTTTACCTAGCGGGAGAGGAACGAGGAATGAGCAGTTCTTC.

The CDR3 region has the DNA TGTGCCAGCAGCCGAGATCCGGGACAGGGGATTAACTATGGCTACACCTTC. Its protein is CASSRDPGQGINYGYTF. The gene calls are TRBV5-4 and TRBJ1-2; 10 nucleotides line up with TRBD1. Germline V CDR1 and CDR2: SGHNT, YYREEE (reference sequence). The CDR3 consists of 17 residues. Germline trimming cut 4 bases from V and 1 base from J; bases unmatched to any gene: 10.

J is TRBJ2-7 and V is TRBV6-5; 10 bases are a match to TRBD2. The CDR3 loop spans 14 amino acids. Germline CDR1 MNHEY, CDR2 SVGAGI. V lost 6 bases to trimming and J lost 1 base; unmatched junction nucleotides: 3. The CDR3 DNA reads TGTGCCAGCAGATATAGCGGGAGGTCCTACGAGCAGTACTTC. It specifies CASRYSGRSYEQYF.

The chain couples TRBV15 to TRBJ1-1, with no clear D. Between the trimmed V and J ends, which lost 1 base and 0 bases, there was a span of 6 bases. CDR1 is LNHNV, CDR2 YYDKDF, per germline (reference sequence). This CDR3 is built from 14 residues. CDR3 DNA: TGTGCCACCAGCAGAGGTAGCTTGAACACTGAAGCTTTCTTT. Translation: CATSRGSLNTEAFF.

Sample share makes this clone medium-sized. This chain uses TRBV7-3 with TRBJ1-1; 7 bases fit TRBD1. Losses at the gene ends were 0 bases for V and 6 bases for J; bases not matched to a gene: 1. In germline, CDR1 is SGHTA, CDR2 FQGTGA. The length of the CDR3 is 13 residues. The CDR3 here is CASSLTGTAEAFF. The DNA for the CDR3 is TGTGCCAGCAGCTTAACCGGGACAGCTGAAGCTTTCTTT.

The CDR3 here is CASSPQAGGGADTQYF. The CDR3 nucleotides read TGTGCCAGCTCACCACAGGCGGGAGGAGGCGCAGATACGCAGTATTTT. The V gene is TRBV18, the J gene TRBJ2-3; 8 bases are a match to TRBD2. Germline CDR1 KGHSH, CDR2 LQKENI. Germline trimming cut 1 base from V and 4 bases from J; bases unmatched to any gene: 7. This CDR3 is 16 amino acids long.

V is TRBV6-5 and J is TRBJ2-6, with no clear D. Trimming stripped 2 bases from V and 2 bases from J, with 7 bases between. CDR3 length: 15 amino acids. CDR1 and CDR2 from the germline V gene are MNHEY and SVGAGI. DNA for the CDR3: TGTGCCAGCAGTTACGGCCTTCCTGGGGCCAACGTCCTGACTTTC. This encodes CASSYGLPGANVLTF.

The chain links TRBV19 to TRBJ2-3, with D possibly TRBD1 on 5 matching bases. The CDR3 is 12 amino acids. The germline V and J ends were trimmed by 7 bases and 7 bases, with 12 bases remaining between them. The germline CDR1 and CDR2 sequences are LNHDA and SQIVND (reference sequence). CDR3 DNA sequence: TGTGCCAGTACCTCGCAGGGTAATACGCAGTATTTT. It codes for CASTSQGNTQYF.

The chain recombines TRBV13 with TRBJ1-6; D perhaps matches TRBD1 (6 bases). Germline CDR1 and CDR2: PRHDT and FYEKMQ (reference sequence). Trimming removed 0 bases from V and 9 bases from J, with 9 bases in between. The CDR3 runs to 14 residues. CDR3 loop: CASSLGVGGSPLHF. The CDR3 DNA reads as TGTGCCAGCAGCTTAGGAGTAGGGGGTTCACCCCTCCACTTT.

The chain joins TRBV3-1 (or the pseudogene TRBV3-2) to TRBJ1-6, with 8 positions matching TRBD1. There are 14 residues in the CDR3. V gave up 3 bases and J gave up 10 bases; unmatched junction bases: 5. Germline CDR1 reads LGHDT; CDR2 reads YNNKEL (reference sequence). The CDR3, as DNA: TGTGCCAGCAGCCAGGCCAGGGGGCTATCACCCCTCCACTTT. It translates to CASSQARGLSPLHF.

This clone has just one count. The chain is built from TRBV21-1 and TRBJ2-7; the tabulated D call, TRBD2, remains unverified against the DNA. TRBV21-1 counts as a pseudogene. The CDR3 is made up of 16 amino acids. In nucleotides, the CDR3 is TGTGCCAGGAAGATTGTATGGGGGGTTTATCCCTACGAGCAGTACTTC. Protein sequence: CARKIVWGVYPYEQYF.

CDR3 DNA: TGTGCCGCCCGGGACATGAACACTGAAGCTTTCTTT. This translates into CAARDMNTEAFF. This chain uses TRBV19 with TRBJ1-1; possible D gene TRBD1, 6 bases. There are 12 residues in the CDR3. Germline-derived CDR1 and CDR2 are LNHDA and SQIVND (reference sequence). V lost 11 bases, J lost 0 bases, and 10 bases lay in between.

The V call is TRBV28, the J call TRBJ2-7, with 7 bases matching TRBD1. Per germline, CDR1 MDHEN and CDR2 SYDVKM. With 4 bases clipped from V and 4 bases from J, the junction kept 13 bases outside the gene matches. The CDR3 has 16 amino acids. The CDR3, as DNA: TGTGCCAGCAGTTCGCAACAGACAGGGTTATCGTACGAGCAGTACTTC. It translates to CASSSQQTGLSYEQYF.

Written as DNA, the CDR3 is TGCAGCGTTACAGGTAGCGGATCCTCGAGAACTGAAGCTTTCTTT. This translates into CSVTGSGSSRTEAFF. The chain carries TRBV29-1 and TRBJ1-1, with D tentatively TRBD1 (5 bases). Germline V CDR1 and CDR2: SQVTM, ANQGSEA. Trimming cost V 5 bases and J 5 bases, with 21 bases left between them. The CDR3 spans 15 residues.

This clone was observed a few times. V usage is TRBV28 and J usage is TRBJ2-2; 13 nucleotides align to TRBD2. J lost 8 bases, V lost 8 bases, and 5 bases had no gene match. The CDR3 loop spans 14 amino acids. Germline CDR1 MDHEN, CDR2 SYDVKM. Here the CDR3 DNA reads TGTGCCAGCTGGACTAGCGGGAGCGCTGGGGAGCTGTTTTTT. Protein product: CASWTSGSAGELFF.

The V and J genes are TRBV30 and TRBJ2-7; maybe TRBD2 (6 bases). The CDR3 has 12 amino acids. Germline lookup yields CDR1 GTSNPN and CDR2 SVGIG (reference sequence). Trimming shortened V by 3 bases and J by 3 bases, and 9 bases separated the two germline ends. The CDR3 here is CAWRPSVYEQYF. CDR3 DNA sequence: TGTGCCTGGAGGCCTAGCGTCTACGAGCAGTACTTC.

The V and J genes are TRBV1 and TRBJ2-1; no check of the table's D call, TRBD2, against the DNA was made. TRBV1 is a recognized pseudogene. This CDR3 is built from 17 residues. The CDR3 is CTSSQALQMEGYNEQFF. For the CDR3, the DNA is TGCACCAGCAGCCAAGCCCTACAGATGGAGGGGTACAATGAGCAGTTCTTC.

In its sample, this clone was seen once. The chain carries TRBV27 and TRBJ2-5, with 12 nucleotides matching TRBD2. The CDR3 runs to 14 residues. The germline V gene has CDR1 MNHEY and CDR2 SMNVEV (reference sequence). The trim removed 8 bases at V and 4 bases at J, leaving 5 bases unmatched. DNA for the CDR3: TGTGCCAGCGCTAGCGGGAGGGCCGGAGAGACCCAGTACTTC. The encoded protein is CASASGRAGETQYF.

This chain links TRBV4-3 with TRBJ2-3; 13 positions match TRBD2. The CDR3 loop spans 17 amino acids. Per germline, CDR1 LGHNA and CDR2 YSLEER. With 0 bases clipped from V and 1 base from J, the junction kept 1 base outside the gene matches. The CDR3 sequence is CASSQDGLAGGTDTQYF. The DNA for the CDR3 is TGCGCCAGCAGCCAAGATGGACTAGCGGGGGGCACAGATACGCAGTATTTT.

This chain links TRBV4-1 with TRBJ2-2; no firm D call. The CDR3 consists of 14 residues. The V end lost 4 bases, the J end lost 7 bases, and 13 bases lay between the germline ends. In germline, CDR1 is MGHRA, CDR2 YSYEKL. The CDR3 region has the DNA TGCGCCAGCAGCCCCCTCACCAACGGCGGGGAGCTGTTTTTT. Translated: CASSPLTNGGELFF.